Below are 27 T cell receptor beta chains sequenced from a single sample in a study of T-cell memory formation after mild COVID-19. TCRdb ran MiXCR on the 5' RACE reads and lists one entry per CDR3 protein. The sample records about 560,000 distinct CDR3 sequences, over 15% being singletons. The specimen was PBMCs or a T cell subset sorted from them (not recorded which). The receptor set was obtained from an adult woman who had mild COVID-19 (a few samples of this study predate the infection). Cell type and time point are not known.

This rearrangement joins TRBV5-1 to TRBJ2-5, with TRBD2 matching over 9 bases. The CDR3 sequence is 15 residues long. From germline, CDR1 is SGHRS and CDR2 YFSETQ. J lost 2 bases, V lost 1 base, and 3 bases had no gene match. CDR3: CASSLPSGGQETQYF. CDR3 DNA sequence: TGCGCCAGCAGCTTGCCAAGCGGGGGGCAAGAGACCCAGTACTTC.

The chain recombines TRBV7-2 with TRBJ2-1; D tentatively fits TRBD1 or TRBD2 (5 bases each). This CDR3 is 14 amino acids long. Germline V CDR1 and CDR2: SGHTA, FQGNSA. V gave up 5 bases and J gave up 4 bases, with 12 bases separating them. The CDR3 here is CASSLRDLYNEQFF. The DNA of the CDR3 is TGTGCCAGCAGCCTCCGGGACCTGTACAATGAGCAGTTCTTC.

This CDR3 is CASSQDLAGGPDTQYF. The CDR3, as DNA: TGTGCCAGCAGCCAAGATCTAGCGGGGGGGCCAGATACGCAGTATTTT. This chain joins TRBV4-2 and TRBJ2-3; 12 bases line up with TRBD2. The germline V gene encodes CDR1 LGHNA and CDR2 YNFKEQ. V dropped 0 bases and J dropped 4; count of bases not matched to a gene: 2. The CDR3 consists of 16 residues.

This clonotype was seen a few times. The chain uses TRBV5-1 and TRBJ1-3, with D possibly TRBD1 on 5 matching bases. This CDR3 is 15 amino acids long. Germline lookup yields CDR1 SGHRS and CDR2 YFSETQ. The germline V and J ends were trimmed by 0 bases and 0 bases, with 7 bases remaining between them. For the CDR3, the DNA is TGCGCCAGCAGCTTGGGGGGGAACTCTGGAAACACCATATATTTT. It translates to CASSLGGNSGNTIYF.

In regard to this clonotype: An end of the junction differs from the germline gene, which may be a read error. This sequence joins TRBV29-1 and TRBJ2-7; 10 bases are a match to TRBD2. The CDR3 consists of 12 residues. Germline V gives CDR1 SQVTM, CDR2 ANQGSEA. The CDR3 nucleotides are TGCAGCGTCACGGGCAGCGGGAGGGCCCTCAACTTC. Residues: CSVTGSGRALNF.

V usage is TRBV21-1 and J usage is TRBJ2-7; the listed D gene, TRBD1, was not tested against the DNA. TRBV21-1 is recorded as a pseudogene. This CDR3 region has 14 residues. The CDR3 DNA follows: TGTGCCAGCAGCCGGGACAGTTCTAGGGGGGAGCAGTACTTC. It translates to CASSRDSSRGEQYF.

This sequence joins TRBV28 and TRBJ1-2, with TRBD1 as a possible D gene (5 bases). With 3 bases removed from V and 8 bases from J, the gap between germline ends came to 19 bases. The CDR3 has 15 residues. Germline CDR1 reads MDHEN; CDR2 reads SYDVKM. CDR3 in DNA: TGTGCCAGCAGTTTCGGGGCGGGCCTGGCGGGCGGCTACACCTTC. The encoded protein is CASSFGAGLAGGYTF.

This chain links TRBV3-1 with TRBJ1-2, with D maybe TRBD1 (6 bases). V dropped 1 base and J dropped 8 bases, with 17 bases sitting between them. Germline V gene sequence: CDR1 LGHDT, CDR2 YNNKEL (reference sequence). The CDR3 length is 15 residues. Here the CDR3 DNA reads TGTGCCAGCAGCCAAGTATCGGGCAGGGGAGGAGGCTACACCTTC. This encodes CASSQVSGRGGGYTF.

The chain's CDR3 is CASRRYRGGNTGELFF. Here the CDR3 DNA reads TGTGCCAGCAGACGATACAGGGGCGGGAACACCGGGGAGCTGTTTTTT. V usage is TRBV6-5 and J usage is TRBJ2-2; 7 bases map to TRBD1. V trimming: 6 bases; J trimming: 1 base; junction bases outside the gene matches: 8. Germline V gene sequence: CDR1 MNHEY, CDR2 SVGAGI. This CDR3 has 16 residues.

This clonotype was detected only a few times. The rearrangement joins TRBV29-1 to TRBJ1-1; a weak D match, TRBD1 (6 bases). The CDR3 extends over 14 amino acids. Trimming cost V 8 bases and J 5 bases, with 21 bases left between them. Germline V gene sequence: CDR1 SQVTM, CDR2 ANQGSEA. Here the CDR3 reads CSLRAGGGGTEAFF. In nucleotides, the CDR3 is TGCAGCCTCAGGGCAGGAGGAGGGGGGACTGAAGCTTTCTTT.

This clonotype turned up a few times. V is TRBV4-1 and J is TRBJ2-5, with D unclear. The CDR3 spans 14 residues. CDR1 MGHRA and CDR2 YSYEKL come from the germline V gene. V was clipped by 4 bases and J by 10 bases, with 19 bases between them. The CDR3 bases are TGCGCCAGCAGCCTGGTAACTGACGGACCGGGCCAGTACTTC. Translating gives CASSLVTDGPGQYF.

In its sample, this clonotype was seen a few times. This rearrangement joins TRBV12-3 or TRBV12-4 to TRBJ2-3; D possibly uses TRBD1 or TRBD2 (5 bases each). There are 15 residues in the CDR3. V was pared by 6 bases and J by 6 bases, with 19 bases between. This CDR3 reads CASSLRDLDADTQYF. The CDR3 DNA sequence: TGTGCCAGCAGCCTTCGGGACCTCGATGCGGATACGCAGTATTTT.

This clonotype has just a few counts. This sequence joins TRBV6-6 and TRBJ2-1, with TRBD2 matching 14 bases. V lost 5 bases to trimming and J lost 8 bases; unmatched junction nucleotides: 11. CDR3 size: 17 residues. The germline CDR1 and CDR2 sequences are MNHNY and SVGAGI (reference sequence). The CDR3 here is CASSRQTSGGARDEQFF. CDR3 sequence (DNA): TGTGCCAGCAGTCGTCAGACTAGCGGGGGGGCCAGGGATGAGCAGTTCTTC.

The chain carries TRBV27 and TRBJ1-2; TRBD1 is a possible D gene (5 bases). The germline CDR1 and CDR2 sequences are MNHEY and SMNVEV (reference sequence). This CDR3 is 13 amino acids long. The germline V and J ends were trimmed by 6 bases and 7 bases, with 15 bases remaining between them. Written as DNA, the CDR3 is TGTGCCAGCAGCTCAGGGCCTTCGAGTGGCTACACCTTC. Translated, it gives CASSSGPSSGYTF.

The DNA of the CDR3 is TGTGCCACCCAAACAAGAGGAAACACCATATATTTT. It yields the protein CATQTRGNTIYF. The V and J genes are TRBV19 and TRBJ1-3, with unresolved D. The CDR3 covers 12 residues. CDR1 LNHDA and CDR2 SQIVND come from the germline V gene (reference sequence). V was clipped by 10 bases and J by 4 bases, with 11 bases between them.

The genes are TRBV11-2 and TRBJ2-6; D might be TRBD1 (6 bases). The V gene's germline CDR1 is SGHAT and CDR2 FQNNGV. With 3 bases removed from V and 3 bases from J, the gap between germline ends came to 12 bases. The CDR3 length is 16 residues. The CDR3 protein is CASSFSGVSGANVLTF. The CDR3 DNA sequence: TGTGCCAGCAGCTTCTCAGGGGTTAGTGGGGCCAACGTCCTGACTTTC.

This clonotype was detected once. This chain connects TRBV7-2 to TRBJ2-5; D is possibly TRBD2 (5 bases). Germline V gives CDR1 SGHTA, CDR2 FQGNSA. CDR3 size: 15 residues. V lost 5 bases, J lost 5 bases, and 18 bases lay in between. The CDR3 region has the DNA TGTGCCAGCAGCCCCCCCTCCGTGGGAGCGGAGACCCAGTACTTC. This sequence encodes CASSPPSVGAETQYF.

DNA of the CDR3: TGTGCCAGCAGCTACCAGCTAGCGGGGGGACAGACCCAGTACTTC. It specifies CASSYQLAGGQTQYF. The V and J genes are TRBV7-6 and TRBJ2-5, with 11 nucleotides matching TRBD2. The CDR3 is made up of 15 amino acids. CDR1 is SGHVS, CDR2 FNYEAQ, per germline. V shed 4 bases, J shed 6 bases, and the junction held 7 bases outside the gene matches.

The rearrangement uses TRBV7-2 and TRBJ2-5; D is possibly TRBD2 (6 bases). CDR1 and CDR2 (germline): SGHTA, FQGNSA. The CDR3 is 14 amino acids. The V gene lost 0 bases and the J gene lost 5 bases, with 10 bases spanning the gap. The CDR3 coding sequence is TGTGCCAGCAGCTTAGCGTGGGGGAGGGAGACCCAGTACTTC. Residues: CASSLAWGRETQYF.

The rearrangement links TRBV5-1 to TRBJ1-2; the match to TRBD1 covers 7 bases. With 5 bases clipped from V and 6 bases from J, the junction kept 7 bases outside the gene matches. Germline V gene lookup returns CDR1 SGHRS and CDR2 YFSETQ. The CDR3 spans 13 residues. Here the CDR3 DNA reads TGCGCCAGCAGGAACGGGACAGCTGATGGCTACACCTTC. It specifies CASRNGTADGYTF. Variable domain in full (rest from reference TRBV5-1 and TRBJ1-2): KAGVTQTPRYLIKTRGQQVTLSCSPISGHRSVSWYQQTPGQGLQFLFEYFSETQRNKGNFPGRFSGRQFSNSRSEMNVSTLELGDSALYLCASRNGTADGYTFGSGTRLTVV.

V and J are TRBV6-5 and TRBJ1-1; D is perhaps TRBD1 (6 bases). CDR1 MNHEY and CDR2 SVGAGI come from the germline V gene. The CDR3 has 15 amino acids. The V end lost 3 bases, the J end lost 2 bases, and 13 bases lay between the germline ends. Written as DNA, the CDR3 is TGTGCCAGCAGTTATGGGGCAGGGGTTAACACTGAAGCTTTCTTT. Translating it yields CASSYGAGVNTEAFF.

The chain links TRBV6-5 to TRBJ2-2, with 8 bases that match TRBD1. CDR1 and CDR2 from the germline V gene are MNHEY and SVGAGI. With 7 bases clipped from V and 1 base from J, the junction kept 5 bases outside the gene matches. This CDR3 contains 15 residues. DNA of the CDR3: TGTGCCAGCACAAATGACAGGGGGAACACCGGGGAGCTGTTTTTT. Residues: CASTNDRGNTGELFF.

This sequence joins TRBV11-1 and TRBJ2-7; D is ambiguous. Matching the DNA end better, TRBJ2-5 makes the J call doubtful. The CDR3 has 14 residues. Looked up from germline, CDR1 is SGHAT and CDR2 is FQDESV (reference sequence). The CDR3 bases are TGTGCCAGCAGCTTAGCCCTAGGGTACGAGACCCAGTACTTC. Translation: CASSLALGYETQYF.

J is TRBJ2-3 and V is TRBV7-3; no clear D. The germline V gene has CDR1 SGHTA and CDR2 FQGTGA. Deletions cut 1 base from V and 0 bases from J, with 8 bases between. CDR3 length: 15 amino acids. CDR3 sequence: CASSLMIGSTDTQYF. The CDR3 DNA is TGTGCCAGCAGCTTAATGATCGGCAGCACAGATACGCAGTATTTT.

The chain is built from TRBV6-5 and TRBJ2-7, with 10 bases identical to TRBD1. The CDR3 consists of 14 residues. The ends lost 6 bases at V and 5 bases at J; junction bases unmatched: 7. From germline, CDR1 is MNHEY and CDR2 SVGAGI. Here the CDR3 reads CASSQDRGSNEQYF. In DNA, the CDR3 is TGTGCCAGCAGCCAGGACAGGGGGTCCAACGAGCAGTACTTC.

The chain uses TRBV20-1 and TRBJ2-1, with TRBD1 matching 9 bases. V shed 6 bases, J shed 1 base, and the junction held 7 bases outside the gene matches. This CDR3 region has 15 residues. Germline V gene sequence: CDR1 DFQATT, CDR2 SNEGSKA (reference sequence). CDR3 bases: TGCAGTGCCGCGAGGACAGGGGTATCCTACAATGAGCAGTTCTTC. Translation: CSAARTGVSYNEQFF.

This clonotype showed up many times. The chain uses TRBV5-1 and TRBJ2-3, with 12 positions matching TRBD2. V lost 3 bases to trimming and J lost 2 bases; unmatched junction nucleotides: 4. The V gene's germline CDR1 is SGHRS and CDR2 YFSETQ. The CDR3 is 16 amino acids. The CDR3 sequence is CASSSGLAGTTDTQYF. The CDR3 coding sequence is TGCGCCAGCAGCTCCGGACTAGCGGGGACCACAGATACGCAGTATTTT.